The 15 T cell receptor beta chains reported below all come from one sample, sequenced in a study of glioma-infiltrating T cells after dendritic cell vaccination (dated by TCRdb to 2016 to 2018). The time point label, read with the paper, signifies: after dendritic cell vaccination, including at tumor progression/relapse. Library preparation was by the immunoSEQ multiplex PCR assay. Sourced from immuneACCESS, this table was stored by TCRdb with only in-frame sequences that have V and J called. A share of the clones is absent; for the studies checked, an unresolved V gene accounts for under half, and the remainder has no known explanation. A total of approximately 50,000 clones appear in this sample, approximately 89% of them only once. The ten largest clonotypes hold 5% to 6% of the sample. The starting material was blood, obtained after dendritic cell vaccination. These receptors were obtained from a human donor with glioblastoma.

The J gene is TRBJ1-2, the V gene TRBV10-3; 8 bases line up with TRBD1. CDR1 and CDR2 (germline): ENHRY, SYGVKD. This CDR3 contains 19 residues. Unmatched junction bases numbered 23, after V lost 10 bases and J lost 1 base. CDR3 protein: CATVLSPQGAPKLNYGYTF. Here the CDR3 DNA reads TGTGCCACCGTTCTTAGTCCTCAGGGGGCTCCGAAACTTAACTATGGCTACACCTTC.

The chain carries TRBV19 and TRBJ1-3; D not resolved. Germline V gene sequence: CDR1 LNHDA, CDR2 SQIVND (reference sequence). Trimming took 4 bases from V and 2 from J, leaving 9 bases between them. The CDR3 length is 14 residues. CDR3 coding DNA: TGTGCCAGTAGTAACCGGACTCCTGGAAACACCATATATTTT. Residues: CASSNRTPGNTIYF.

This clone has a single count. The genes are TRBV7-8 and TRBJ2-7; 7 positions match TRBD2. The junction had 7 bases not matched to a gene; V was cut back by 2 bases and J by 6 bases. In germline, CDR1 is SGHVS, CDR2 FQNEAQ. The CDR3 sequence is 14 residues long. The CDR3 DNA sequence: TGTGCCAGCAGCTTAATGACTAGCTCGCGCGAGCAGTACTTC. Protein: CASSLMTSSREQYF.

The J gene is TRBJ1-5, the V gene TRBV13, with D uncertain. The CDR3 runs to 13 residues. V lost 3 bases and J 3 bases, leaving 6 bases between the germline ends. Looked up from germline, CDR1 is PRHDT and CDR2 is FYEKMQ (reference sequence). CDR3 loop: CASSFPFNQPQHF. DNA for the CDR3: TGTGCCAGCAGCTTCCCCTTCAATCAGCCCCAGCATTTT.

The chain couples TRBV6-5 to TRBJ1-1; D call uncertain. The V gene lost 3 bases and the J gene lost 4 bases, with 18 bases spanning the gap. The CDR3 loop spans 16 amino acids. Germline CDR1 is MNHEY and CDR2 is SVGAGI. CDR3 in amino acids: CASSYGTPRAGTEAFF. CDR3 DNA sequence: TGTGCCAGCAGTTATGGTACACCTCGGGCGGGCACTGAAGCTTTCTTT.

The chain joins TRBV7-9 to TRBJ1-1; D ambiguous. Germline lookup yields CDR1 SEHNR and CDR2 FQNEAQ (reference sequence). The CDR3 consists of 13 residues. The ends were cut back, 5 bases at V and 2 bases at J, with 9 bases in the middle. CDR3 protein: CASSLTGNTEAFF. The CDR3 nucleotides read TGTGCCAGCAGCCTGACTGGTAACACTGAAGCTTTCTTT.

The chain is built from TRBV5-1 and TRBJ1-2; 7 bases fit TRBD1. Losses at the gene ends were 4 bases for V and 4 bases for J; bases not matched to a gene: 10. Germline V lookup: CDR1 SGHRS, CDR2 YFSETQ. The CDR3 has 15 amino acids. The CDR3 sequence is CASSAGQVVPYGYTF. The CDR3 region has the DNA TGCGCCAGCAGCGCCGGACAGGTCGTCCCCTATGGCTACACCTTC.

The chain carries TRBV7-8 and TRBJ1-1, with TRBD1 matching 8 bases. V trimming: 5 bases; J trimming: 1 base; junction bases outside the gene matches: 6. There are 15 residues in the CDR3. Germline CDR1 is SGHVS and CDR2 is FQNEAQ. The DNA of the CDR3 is TGTGCCAGCAGCCCCGGGACAGGAGGGAACACTGAAGCTTTCTTT. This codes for CASSPGTGGNTEAFF.

Here the CDR3 DNA reads TGTGCCAGCTCACGTAAAGACAGGGCGAACACTGAAGCTTTCTTT. Translated, it gives CASSRKDRANTEAFF. This chain connects TRBV18 to TRBJ1-1; 7 bases align to TRBD1. J was trimmed by 1 base and V by 4 bases; bases with no gene match: 6. The CDR3 consists of 15 residues. Germline V gives CDR1 KGHSH, CDR2 LQKENI.

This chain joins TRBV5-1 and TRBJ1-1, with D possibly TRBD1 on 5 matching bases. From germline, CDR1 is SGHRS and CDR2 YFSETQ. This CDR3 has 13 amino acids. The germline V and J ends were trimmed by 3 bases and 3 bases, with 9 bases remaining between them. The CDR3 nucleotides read TGCGCCAGCAGCTGGGGCAGGGACACTGAAGCTTTCTTT. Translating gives CASSWGRDTEAFF.

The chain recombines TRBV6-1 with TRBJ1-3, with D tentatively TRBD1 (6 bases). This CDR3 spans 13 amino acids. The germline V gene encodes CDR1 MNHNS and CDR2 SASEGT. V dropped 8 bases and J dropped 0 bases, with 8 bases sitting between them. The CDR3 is CASGGRSGNTIYF. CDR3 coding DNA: TGTGCCAGCGGGGGCCGCTCTGGAAACACCATATATTTT.

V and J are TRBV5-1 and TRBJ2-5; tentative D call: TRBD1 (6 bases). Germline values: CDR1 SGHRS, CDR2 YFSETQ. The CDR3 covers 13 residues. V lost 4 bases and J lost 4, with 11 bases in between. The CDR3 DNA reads TGCGCCAGCAGCAACGTAGGGGGAGAGACCCAGTACTTC. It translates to CASSNVGGETQYF. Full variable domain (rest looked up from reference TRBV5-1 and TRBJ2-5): KAGVTQTPRYLIKTRGQQVTLSCSPISGHRSVSWYQQTPGQGLQFLFEYFSETQRNKGNFPGRFSGRQFSNSRSEMNVSTLELGDSALYLCASSNVGGETQYFGPGTRLLVL.

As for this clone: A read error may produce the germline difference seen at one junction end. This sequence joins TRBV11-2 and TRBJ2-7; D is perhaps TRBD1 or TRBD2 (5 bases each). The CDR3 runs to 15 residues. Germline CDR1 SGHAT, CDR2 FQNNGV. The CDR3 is CASTLGGQGAYEQYF. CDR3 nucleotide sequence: TGTGCCAGCACCTTAGGAGGTCAGGGTGCCTACGAGCAGTACTTC. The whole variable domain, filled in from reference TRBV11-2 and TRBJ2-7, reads EAGVAQSPRYKIIEKRQSVAFWCNPISGHATLYWYQQILGQGPKLLIQFQNNGVVDDSQLPKDRFSAERLKGVDSTLKIQPAKLEDSAVYLCASTLGGQGAYEQYFGPGTRLTVT.

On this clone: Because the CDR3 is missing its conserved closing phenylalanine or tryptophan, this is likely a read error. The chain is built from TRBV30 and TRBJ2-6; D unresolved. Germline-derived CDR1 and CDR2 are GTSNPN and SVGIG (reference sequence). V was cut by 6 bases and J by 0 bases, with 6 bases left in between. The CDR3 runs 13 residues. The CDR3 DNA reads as TGTGCCTGCCCCTTCTCTGGGGCCAACGTCCTGACTTCC. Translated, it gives CACPFSGANVLTS.

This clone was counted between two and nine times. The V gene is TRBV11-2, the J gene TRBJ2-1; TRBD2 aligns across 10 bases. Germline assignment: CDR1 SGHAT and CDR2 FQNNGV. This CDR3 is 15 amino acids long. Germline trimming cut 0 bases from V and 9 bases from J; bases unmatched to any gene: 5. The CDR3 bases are TGTGCCAGCAGCTTAGATAGGCTAGCGGGAGTTGAGCAGTTCTTC. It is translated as CASSLDRLAGVEQFF.